This is a list of T cell receptor beta chains from one sample in a study of cytomegalovirus exposure and HLA in healthy donors. The data were produced by immunoSEQ multiplex PCR, yet TCRdb's version contains in-frame clones alone and is incomplete. This table lists 110,000 to 150,000 clones. Sequenced material: PBMCs. All receptors come from a woman under 30 in good health and CMV-seronegative. The CDR3 runs from the conserved cysteine through the conserved F or W. The order of the fields is D gene, V gene, J gene, CDR3 DNA, CDR3 protein. D genes are given only for firm matches.

d_call: TRBD2; v_call: TRBV29-1; j_call: TRBJ2-1; cdr3_nt: TGCAGCACAACCGGGACTAGCGGGAATAATGAGCAGTTCTTC; cdr3_aa: CSTTGTSGNNEQFF
d_call: -; v_call: TRBV7-2; j_call: TRBJ1-1; cdr3_nt: TGTGCCAGCAGTCAACAGGGAGACACTGAAGCTTTCTTT; cdr3_aa: CASSQQGDTEAFF
d_call: TRBD1; v_call: TRBV5-4; j_call: TRBJ2-3; cdr3_nt: TGTGCCAGCAGCCCTCGGGACAGGTTAAAGGCAGATACGCAGTATTTT; cdr3_aa: CASSPRDRLKADTQYF
d_call: -; v_call: TRBV9; j_call: TRBJ2-3; cdr3_nt: TGTGCCAGCAGCCCTAGTCTATCGGAGGGAGATACGCAGTATTTT; cdr3_aa: CASSPSLSEGDTQYF
d_call: -; v_call: TRBV23-1; j_call: TRBJ2-1; cdr3_nt: TGCGCCAGCACCGGGGGACAGCGCCCCTACAATGAGCAGTTCTTC; cdr3_aa: CASTGGQRPYNEQFF
d_call: TRBD2; v_call: TRBV25-1; j_call: TRBJ2-1; cdr3_nt: TGTGCCAGCAGACTAGCGGGCTCCTACAATGAGCAGTTCTTC; cdr3_aa: CASRLAGSYNEQFF
d_call: -; v_call: TRBV5-6; j_call: TRBJ1-2; cdr3_nt: TGTGCCAGCAGCTTTATCCATGGGCAGGTTGGCTACACCTTC; cdr3_aa: CASSFIHGQVGYTF
d_call: TRBD1; v_call: TRBV9; j_call: TRBJ2-1; cdr3_nt: TGTGCCAGCGATCACAAAGGGGGCGGCTATGAGCAGTTCTTC; cdr3_aa: CASDHKGGGYEQFF
d_call: -; v_call: TRBV2; j_call: TRBJ1-5; cdr3_nt: TGTGCCAGCAGAGAAACTGGACTATATAGCAATCAGCCCCAGCATTTT; cdr3_aa: CASRETGLYSNQPQHF
d_call: TRBD1; v_call: TRBV6-5; j_call: TRBJ2-5; cdr3_nt: TGTGCCAGCAGTTTTTCCCCGGACAGGGGAGGGGAGCAGTACTTC; cdr3_aa: CASSFSPDRGGEQYF
d_call: -; v_call: TRBV5-8; j_call: TRBJ2-5; cdr3_nt: TGTGCCAGCAGCCCTATCCCCCAAGAGACCCAGTACTTC; cdr3_aa: CASSPIPQETQYF
d_call: TRBD1; v_call: TRBV7-2; j_call: TRBJ2-3; cdr3_nt: TGTGCCAGCAGCTTCGTAAGGGGGCCGGCAGATACGCAGTATTTT; cdr3_aa: CASSFVRGPADTQYF
d_call: -; v_call: TRBV10-3; j_call: TRBJ1-1; cdr3_nt: TGTGCCATCAGTGACGCCTATACAGTTAACACTGAAGCTTTCTTT; cdr3_aa: CAISDAYTVNTEAFF
d_call: TRBD1; v_call: TRBV6-6; j_call: TRBJ2-1; cdr3_nt: TGTGCCAGCAGTTACTCTAGACAGGGGGCGGGTGAGCAGTTCTTC; cdr3_aa: CASSYSRQGAGEQFF
d_call: TRBD2; v_call: TRBV12-5; j_call: TRBJ2-1; cdr3_nt: TGTGCTAGTGGGGGGACTAGCGGGATGAACAATGAGCAGTTCTTC; cdr3_aa: CASGGTSGMNNEQFF
d_call: TRBD2; v_call: TRBV4-1; j_call: TRBJ2-4; cdr3_nt: TGCGCCAGCAGCCACGGGGAGGGACGGACAACTACAGACATTCAGTACTTC; cdr3_aa: CASSHGEGRTTTDIQYF
d_call: TRBD1; v_call: TRBV6-1; j_call: TRBJ1-3; cdr3_nt: TGTGCCAGCAGTGAGTTAGGACAGGGCGTCTTCTCTGGAAACACCATATATTTT; cdr3_aa: CASSELGQGVFSGNTIYF
d_call: TRBD1; v_call: TRBV5-1; j_call: TRBJ1-2; cdr3_nt: TGCGCCAGCAGCTTGGACAGGGGGCAAGGTGGCTACACCTTC; cdr3_aa: CASSLDRGQGGYTF
d_call: -; v_call: TRBV6-4; j_call: TRBJ2-1; cdr3_nt: TGTGCCAGCAGTGACTCGATGGGGGGGGCAGGCGATGAGCAGTTCTTC; cdr3_aa: CASSDSMGGAGDEQFF
d_call: -; v_call: TRBV7-9; j_call: TRBJ1-2; cdr3_nt: TGTGCCAGCGAGAAGTCCTATGGCTACACCTTC; cdr3_aa: CASEKSYGYTF
d_call: -; v_call: TRBV6-5; j_call: TRBJ1-2; cdr3_nt: TGTGCCAGCAGTTACTCGATAGCGAACTATGGCTACACCTTC; cdr3_aa: CASSYSIANYGYTF
d_call: -; v_call: TRBV6-1; j_call: TRBJ2-3; cdr3_nt: TGTGCCAGCAGTTTCGGAGGGAATACGCAGTATTTT; cdr3_aa: CASSFGGNTQYF
d_call: -; v_call: TRBV19; j_call: TRBJ2-1; cdr3_nt: TGTGCCAGTAGTATCGTACAGGGCTCCTACAATGAGCAGTTCTTC; cdr3_aa: CASSIVQGSYNEQFF
d_call: -; v_call: TRBV18; j_call: TRBJ2-7; cdr3_nt: TGTGCCAGCTCACCCCGGACAGTCTCTACCTACGAGCAGTACTTC; cdr3_aa: CASSPRTVSTYEQYF
d_call: TRBD1; v_call: TRBV30; j_call: TRBJ1-2; cdr3_nt: TGTGCCTGGACGAGGACAGGGGTCGGTGGCTACACCTTC; cdr3_aa: CAWTRTGVGGYTF
d_call: TRBD2; v_call: TRBV9; j_call: TRBJ2-3; cdr3_nt: TGTGCCAGCAGCGTAGAGGGACTAGCGGCGACAGATACGCAGTATTTT; cdr3_aa: CASSVEGLAATDTQYF
d_call: TRBD2; v_call: TRBV10-1; j_call: TRBJ2-6; cdr3_nt: TGCGCCAGCAGTGTAGCGGGAGCTGGGGCCAACGTCCTGACTTTC; cdr3_aa: CASSVAGAGANVLTF
d_call: -; v_call: TRBV10-1; j_call: TRBJ2-7; cdr3_nt: TGCGCCAGCAGCACGACAGGTACGGACGAGCAGTACTTC; cdr3_aa: CASSTTGTDEQYF